Shown below are 30 T cell receptor beta chains from a single sample sequenced in a study of blood T cell repertoires in COVID-19. Clones were sequenced by immunoSEQ multiplex PCR, and TCRdb holds only the in-frame ones, with some missing. The sample has about 180,000 clones, approximately 90% seen once. Sequencing was done on a sample of peripheral blood. The receptors were gathered from a woman aged 30 to 39 with active or convalescent COVID-19.

The chain uses TRBV30 and TRBJ2-7; unclear D gene. CDR1 is GTSNPN, CDR2 SVGIG, per germline (reference sequence). Deletions cut 3 bases from V and 7 bases from J, with 10 bases between. This CDR3 contains 11 residues. CDR3 sequence reads: CAWRYGGEQYF. The CDR3 coding sequence is TGTGCCTGGAGATACGGCGGTGAGCAGTACTTC.

This sequence joins TRBV14 and TRBJ2-7; 8 bases are shared with TRBD1. CDR1 SGHDN and CDR2 FVKESK come from the germline V gene. CDR3 size: 15 residues. With V trimmed by 4 bases and J by 4 bases, 9 bases remained unmatched. Here the CDR3 reads CASSLIRQGSYEQYF. The CDR3 region has the DNA TGTGCCAGCAGCCTAATTAGACAGGGGAGTTACGAGCAGTACTTC.

This chain joins TRBV4-2 and TRBJ2-2; 7 nucleotides line up with TRBD2. V was pared by 3 bases and J by 7 bases, with 11 bases of the junction left unmatched. The CDR3 loop spans 16 amino acids. Germline V gene data show CDR1 as LGHNA and CDR2 as YNFKEQ. This CDR3 reads CASSQGLTGAGGELFF. The CDR3 DNA reads TGTGCCAGCAGCCAGGGACTAACGGGAGCCGGCGGGGAGCTGTTTTTT.

This clone has just a few counts. V is TRBV7-2 and J is TRBJ1-4, with D possibly matching TRBD1 (5 bases). The germline V and J ends were trimmed by 3 bases and 7 bases, with 12 bases remaining between them. CDR1 and CDR2 from the germline V gene are SGHTA and FQGNSA. The CDR3 contains 14 residues. In DNA form, the CDR3 reads TGTGCCAGCAGCTTCCAGGGTTGGGGTGAAAAACTGTTTTTT. Protein: CASSFQGWGEKLFF.

This clone was seen more than once but under ten times. J is TRBJ1-2 and V is TRBV5-6; D call uncertain. CDR1 is SGHDT and CDR2 is YYEEEE in the germline V gene. This CDR3 comprises 14 residues. Between the trimmed V and J ends, which lost 0 bases and 0 bases, there was a span of 6 bases. The CDR3 loop is CASSLGQANYGYTF. CDR3 DNA: TGTGCCAGCAGCTTGGGTCAGGCTAACTATGGCTACACCTTC. Together with reference TRBV5-6 and TRBJ1-2, the CDR3 gives the full variable domain: DAGVTQSPTHLIKTRGQQVTLRCSPKSGHDTVSWYQQALGQGPQFIFQYYEEEERQRGNFPDRFSGHQFPNYSSELNVNALLLGDSALYLCASSLGQANYGYTFGSGTRLTVV.

The rearrangement links TRBV7-9 to TRBJ1-2; 8 bases fit TRBD1. V lost 6 bases and J lost 2; bases outside the gene matches: 8. This CDR3 has 15 residues. CDR1 is SEHNR and CDR2 is FQNEAQ in the germline V gene (reference sequence). CDR3 region: CASRYSGGVNYGYTF. CDR3 nucleotides: TGTGCCAGCAGATACTCAGGGGGCGTAAACTATGGCTACACCTTC.

This clone was observed a single time. The chain employs TRBV27 and TRBJ1-5; D remains unclear. The CDR3 consists of 12 residues. The V gene's germline CDR1 is MNHEY and CDR2 SMNVEV (reference sequence). V gave up 5 bases and J gave up 4 bases, with 6 bases separating them. CDR3 sequence reads: CASSQLNQPQHF. Written as DNA, the CDR3 is TGTGCCAGCAGTCAACTAAATCAGCCCCAGCATTTT.

The genes are TRBV28 and TRBJ2-2, with D uncertain. The V end was cut by 7 bases, the J end by 4 bases, with 7 bases between. Germline V gene data show CDR1 as MDHEN and CDR2 as SYDVKM. The length of the CDR3 is 12 residues. The CDR3 DNA follows: TGTGCCAGCACTTTCGGCACCGGGGAGCTGTTTTTT. Its protein product is CASTFGTGELFF.

Remarks on this clone: An end of the junction does not agree with germline; a read error may underlie this. CDR3 protein: CASSEVDSDSGNTIYF. DNA for the CDR3: TGTGCCAGCAGCGAAGTCGACAGCGACTCTGGAAACACCATATATTTT. This rearrangement joins TRBV6-1 to TRBJ1-3; a weak D match, TRBD1 (5 bases). The germline CDR1 and CDR2 sequences are MNHNS and SASEGT. This CDR3 contains 16 residues.

V is TRBV19 and J is TRBJ1-5, with D possibly being TRBD1 (5 bases). Germline-derived CDR1 and CDR2 are LNHDA and SQIVND (reference sequence). The V and J ends lost 1 base and 4 bases respectively, with 11 bases between them. There are 15 residues in the CDR3. The CDR3 loop is CASSIVRQFNQPQHF. In nucleotides, the CDR3 is TGTGCCAGTAGTATAGTCCGACAGTTTAATCAGCCCCAGCATTTT.

This chain links TRBV19 with TRBJ1-1; perhaps TRBD1 as D (6 bases). The CDR3 runs 16 residues. The germline CDR1 and CDR2 sequences are LNHDA and SQIVND (reference sequence). V lost 4 bases to trimming and J lost 1 base, with 16 bases between them. Written as DNA, the CDR3 is TGTGCCAGTAGTAAGGGGGACGCTCCTAAGAACACTGAAGCTTTCTTT. This translates into CASSKGDAPKNTEAFF.

The CDR3 region has the DNA TGCAGTGCTCGTGAACGGGCCAATAGGGGCACTGAAGCTTTCTTT. The encoded protein is CSARERANRGTEAFF. The chain uses TRBV20-1 and TRBJ1-1, with D tentatively TRBD1 (5 bases). V lost 5 bases and J 4 bases, leaving 20 bases between the germline ends. The CDR3 contains 15 residues. Germline V CDR1 and CDR2: DFQATT, SNEGSKA (reference sequence).

This clone was counted at least ten times. The chain joins TRBV6-1 to TRBJ1-1; the D is unclear. Germline assignment: CDR1 MNHNS and CDR2 SASEGT. Between the trimmed V and J ends, which lost 1 base and 3 bases, there was a span of 9 bases. This CDR3 has 14 amino acids. CDR3 DNA: TGTGCCAGCAGTGAAGTGGCAGACTACACTGAAGCTTTCTTT. Translation: CASSEVADYTEAFF.

The J gene is TRBJ1-1, the V gene TRBV3-1 (or the pseudogene TRBV3-2), with TRBD1 as a possible D gene (5 bases). CDR1 LGHDT and CDR2 YNNKEL come from the germline V gene (reference sequence). Trimming pared 4 bases from V and 5 bases from J, leaving 17 bases between. The CDR3 extends over 15 amino acids. CDR3 protein: CASSLPRGSGTEAFF. CDR3 DNA sequence: TGTGCCAGCAGCCTACCACGGGGGTCCGGGACTGAAGCTTTCTTT.

This chain joins TRBV28 and TRBJ2-5; D is uncertain. From germline, CDR1 is MDHEN and CDR2 SYDVKM. The CDR3 has 13 amino acids. V was pared by 3 bases and J by 5 bases, with 10 bases between. CDR3 bases: TGTGCCAGCAGTTTCAGAGCGCCGGAGACCCAGTACTTC. This translates into CASSFRAPETQYF.

This clone occurred a few times. The chain has TRBV2 and TRBJ1-5, with D possibly matching TRBD1 (6 bases). The CDR3 contains 15 residues. Germline V gene data show CDR1 as SNHLY and CDR2 as FYNNEI. The V and J ends lost 6 bases and 5 bases respectively, with 17 bases between them. The CDR3, as DNA: TGTGCCAGCAGATGGGTACAGGGAGACCATCAGCCCCAGCATTTT. Its protein is CASRWVQGDHQPQHF.

With respect to this clone: A junction end diverges from the germline sequence, so it may reflect a read error. The gene calls are TRBV7-7 and TRBJ2-3, with 9 bases that match TRBD2. This CDR3 is built from 14 residues. CDR1 is SSHAT and CDR2 is FNYEAQ in the germline V gene (reference sequence). This chain's CDR3 is CASSPGLAGDTQYF. CDR3 coding DNA: TGTGCTAGCAGTCCGGGACTAGCTGGAGATACGCAGTATTTT.

DNA for the CDR3: TGTGCCAGCAGTCATCTAGCGAACACTGAAGCTTTCTTT. This encodes CASSHLANTEAFF. The chain couples TRBV6-4 to TRBJ1-1; no definite D call. Germline V gene sequence: CDR1 MRHNA, CDR2 SNTAGT. The length of the CDR3 is 13 residues. V lost 5 bases to trimming and J lost 1 base, with 8 bases between them.

This chain connects TRBV28 to TRBJ1-6, with D uncertain. Germline V gene lookup returns CDR1 MDHEN and CDR2 SYDVKM. This CDR3 has 15 amino acids. Trimming left V 2 bases short and J 8 bases short, with 13 bases between. CDR3 nucleotide sequence: TGTGCCAGCAGTTTAGTCCTCCAGGAGGATTCACCCCTCCACTTT. Protein product: CASSLVLQEDSPLHF.

This clone was observed a few times. V usage is TRBV6-6 and J usage is TRBJ2-2; D call uncertain. Trimming shortened V by 5 bases and J by 4 bases, and 11 bases separated the two germline ends. The CDR3 is 14 amino acids. The V gene's germline CDR1 is MNHNY and CDR2 SVGAGI (reference sequence). The CDR3 here is CASSPNSGTGELFF. The DNA of the CDR3 is TGTGCCAGCAGTCCGAACTCAGGCACCGGGGAGCTGTTTTTT.

This clone was seen just once. The chain uses TRBV2 and TRBJ1-1; no firm D call. This CDR3 has 13 amino acids. V was pared by 6 bases and J by 2 bases, with 10 bases between. Germline V gene data show CDR1 as SNHLY and CDR2 as FYNNEI. The CDR3 DNA is TGTGCCAGCAGATTTCAGGTAAACACTGAAGCTTTCTTT. Encoded protein: CASRFQVNTEAFF.

The gene calls are TRBV10-2 and TRBJ1-1, with 7 bases lining up with TRBD1. Germline values: CDR1 WSHSY, CDR2 SAAADI. V lost 6 bases to trimming and J lost 1 base; unmatched junction nucleotides: 5. This CDR3 has 14 residues. The CDR3 coding sequence is TGCGCCAGCAGCGGGACAGCCCCGAACACTGAAGCTTTCTTT. Translation gives CASSGTAPNTEAFF.

This clone was observed a few times. This CDR3 is also generated by other DNA sequences in the sample. This chain joins TRBV7-9 and TRBJ1-2; weak D call: TRBD1 (6 bases). The CDR3 runs to 13 residues. The ends were cut back, 1 base at V and 5 bases at J, with 8 bases in the middle. In germline, CDR1 is SEHNR, CDR2 FQNEAQ (reference sequence). The CDR3 reads CASSLGTAYGYTF. DNA for the CDR3: TGTGCCAGCAGCTTAGGGACAGCGTATGGCTACACCTTC.

This clone was recorded a few times. V is TRBV19 and J is TRBJ1-5, with TRBD1 matching 7 bases. V was clipped by 10 bases and J by 7 bases; unmatched bases: 16. Germline V gives CDR1 LNHDA, CDR2 SQIVND (reference sequence). The CDR3 sequence is 15 residues long. The CDR3 reads CATLDYRGSLQPQHF. The DNA of the CDR3 is TGTGCCACCCTCGACTACAGGGGTTCATTGCAGCCCCAGCATTTT.

The J gene is TRBJ2-1, the V gene TRBV20-1, with D maybe TRBD1 (6 bases). The CDR3 totals 11 residues. The ends were cut back, 3 bases at V and 12 bases at J, with 12 bases in the middle. CDR1 DFQATT and CDR2 SNEGSKA come from the germline V gene (reference sequence). In DNA, the CDR3 is TGCAGTGCTAGCCAGGGGCCTCCGCAGTTCTTC. Translation: CSASQGPPQFF.

This sequence joins TRBV10-2 and TRBJ2-7; 10 bases fit TRBD2. Trimming at V came to 9 bases and at J to 3 bases, leaving 8 bases not matched to a gene. The germline gives CDR1 WSHSY, CDR2 SAAADI. This CDR3 has 14 amino acids. As DNA, the CDR3 is TGCGCCAGTAAGGAACTAGCGGGGCACTACGAGCAGTACTTC. Amino acids: CASKELAGHYEQYF.

The count of this clone is one. The chain employs TRBV9 and TRBJ1-2; tentative D call: TRBD1 (6 bases). Germline V gives CDR1 SGDLS, CDR2 YYNGEE. The CDR3 loop spans 14 amino acids. Between the trimmed V and J ends, which lost 0 bases and 5 bases, there was a span of 11 bases. CDR3: CASSVVGARYGYTF. Written as DNA, the CDR3 is TGTGCCAGCAGCGTAGTGGGGGCGCGGTATGGCTACACCTTC.

This chain uses TRBV30 with TRBJ1-6; D possibly corresponds to TRBD1 (6 bases). The CDR3 covers 16 residues. Deletions cut 4 bases from V and 4 bases from J, with 17 bases between. In germline, CDR1 is GTSNPN, CDR2 SVGIG (reference sequence). CDR3 amino acids: CAWTVRGAMYNSPLHF. CDR3 DNA sequence: TGTGCCTGGACCGTACGGGGGGCGATGTATAATTCACCCCTCCACTTT.

Worth noting for this clone: Other DNA sequences in this specimen translate into the identical CDR3. The chain uses TRBV29-1 and TRBJ1-1; D possibly corresponds to TRBD1 (5 bases). Per the germline V gene, CDR1 is SQVTM and CDR2 is ANQGSEA. Trimming took off 6 bases at V and 1 base at J, with 9 bases between the two ends. The CDR3 totals 12 residues. The CDR3 here is CSVETENTEAFF. CDR3 nucleotides: TGCAGCGTCGAGACAGAGAACACTGAAGCTTTCTTT.

This rearrangement joins TRBV18 to TRBJ1-4; TRBD1 aligns across 8 bases. Trimming cost V 3 bases and J 8 bases; bases outside gene matches: 5. Germline V gives CDR1 KGHSH, CDR2 LQKENI. The CDR3 runs to 14 residues. CDR3 DNA sequence: TGTGCCAGCTCACCCAACAGGGGGAGCGAAAAACTGTTTTTT. Translating it yields CASSPNRGSEKLFF.